This T cell receptor (beta chain) was recorded in a study of cytotoxic CD8 clonotypes in ibrutinib-treated CLL. Turning to the study itself: A mean of around 250,000 productive templates and 100,000 or so productive rearrangements was obtained per sample.

Depth targeted 1 in 200,000 to 1 in 1 million T cells, averaging around 9.5x coverage per clonotype. The data were produced by immunoSEQ multiplex PCR, yet TCRdb's version contains in-frame clones alone and is incomplete. This table holds roughly 330,000 clones, about 64% found once. As regards this clone: Its target is unknown.

General study findings and limits: Public clonotypes proved infrequent, and on treatment they shrank or remained steady. Clonality showed a rise at ibrutinib response that reversed toward baseline at progression.

The starting material was PBMCs, obtained after 36 months of ibrutinib treatment. The source is a human donor with chronic lymphocytic leukemia.

This CDR3 is CASSLEVQGNRQYF. Written as DNA, the CDR3 is TGTGCCAGCAGCTTAGAAGTACAGGGTAATAGGCAGTACTTC. The chain employs TRBV7-2 and TRBJ2-7; a possible D gene is TRBD1 (6 bases). The CDR3 runs 14 residues. The germline V gene encodes CDR1 SGHTA and CDR2 FQGNSA. V gave up 1 base and J gave up 9 bases, with 16 bases separating them.